This entry features one T cell receptor delta chain sequence. The specificity of this receptor is unknown. One base away there is no much larger clone; base qualities are not given. V ends up 2 bases short and J 2 bases short, with an unmatched junction base count of 18. Measured from the cysteine to the phenylalanine, the CDR3 is 20 residues long. The kept DNA is CDR3 alone, 60 bases in frame from the first base. The germline V gene encodes CDR1 TSWWSYY and CDR2 QGS. This sample stems from a study of human gamma delta and Vdelta1 T cells (dated by TCRdb to between 2018 and 2020). Regarding the research as a whole: The study examined Delta One T cells, which are Vd1+ gamma-delta T cells, as cytotoxic effectors against acute myeloid leukemia.

Libraries were built with PCR. Sequencing instrument: Illumina MiSeq. In TCRdb, clones were called once more from the public reads by CATT, and rows of identical DNA were later combined. The sample table contains about 13,000 delta-chain clones; only one count was recorded for over 40% of them. The ten biggest clones cover over 1.2% of the sample. Overall study results and their limits: Delta One T cells were reported to be polyclonal and to show broad cytotoxic targeting of acute myeloid leukemia.

The sample was Vdelta1 gamma-delta T cells from blood grown in culture (DOT cells). The sample's cell subset or site label, decoded: Delta One T cells, in vitro expanded/differentiated Vd1+ gamma-delta T cells. The receptor was isolated from a human donor in good health. The chain is made from TRDV1 and TRDJ1; TRDD3 matches 9 bases in the middle. The DNA sequence reads TGTGCTCTTGGGGAAAGGATGTACGGCATTAGGGGATACGTGACCGATAAACTCATCTTT. It translates to CALGERMYGIRGYVTDKLIF.